This T cell receptor beta chain came from a study of identical twins. TCRdb re-derived calls from the 5' RACE reads in MiXCR, one entry per CDR3 protein. The sample has about 240,000 distinct CDR3 sequences; more than 9% are singletons. Trimming at V came to 4 bases and at J to 4 bases, leaving 3 bases not matched to a gene. Germline CDR1 ENHRY, CDR2 SYGVKD. The CDR3 has 14 amino acids. This sequence was found in a man aged 45-65 years in good health. The sample taken for sequencing was memory T cells sorted from blood. The chain joins TRBV10-3 to TRBJ1-1; TRBD1 aligns across 10 bases. The CDR3 here is CAISARTGGTEAFF. The CDR3 nucleotides are TGTGCCATCAGTGCAAGGACAGGGGGCACTGAAGCTTTCTTT.